A selection of T cell receptor beta chains follows, all from one sample in a study of molecular identifiers for immune sequencing clone quantification. TCRdb independently ran MiXCR on the PCR reads; one entry per CDR3 protein. Altogether more than 250,000 distinct CDR3 sequences are present, about a fifth being singletons, with the ten largest covering approximately 0.85%. Sequencing used naive CD8+ T cells from blood, with Jurkat cell RNA spiked in. These TCRs come from a human donor in good health. Some libraries in this study had Jurkat cell RNA spiked in. Each CDR3 is given with its conserved first and last residue. The order of the fields is V gene, D gene, CDR3 protein. A D gene is named only where the DNA matches it firmly.

TRBV29-1 TRBD2 CSATGGPGTGELFF
TRBV19 TRBD2 CASSTSGSLKYEQYF
TRBV4-1 - CASSQDLADGTDTQYF
TRBV7-3 TRBD2 CASSPGTSGEHNEQFF
TRBV6-5 - CASSFSDSNGYEQYF
TRBV12-3/TRBV12-4 - CASSQANYNSPLHF
TRBV6-1 TRBD2 CASSKHSGSTDTQYF
TRBV4-2 TRBD1 CASSQEGDRVDEKLFF
TRBV7-9 TRBD2 CASSHSGRGIGGELFF
TRBV27 - CASSLYGPYEQYF
TRBV30 TRBD2 CAWRREGDYTGELFF
TRBV7-9 - CASSPIAESSYNEQFF
TRBV7-8 TRBD1 CASSGSRRGQGPIEQYF
TRBV28 - CASSLRDRYNEKLFF
TRBV5-1 TRBD1 CASSNIQTGSYEQYF
TRBV10-3 - CAISEQGIPDTQYF
TRBV7-9 - CASSLESSTGELFF
TRBV7-9 - CASSPLDGDYGYTF
TRBV11-2 TRBD1 CASSLERQGEWRNTEAFF
TRBV20-1 TRBD2 CSARELAGVYEQYF
TRBV27 - CASSLLSGVDTQYF
TRBV24-1 TRBD1 CATSDPTGESFGDTGELFF
TRBV4-3 - CASSQDAGGEQYF
TRBV15 - CATSAPSSEAFF
TRBV6-5 - CASSYEAGDYEQYF
TRBV19 TRBD2 CASSFSGGRSYNEQFF
TRBV19 TRBD1 CASSMGQGANEQYF
TRBV7-9 TRBD1 CASSPTGVSGNTIYF
TRBV6-5 - CASRAYAGANEQYF
TRBV5-6 TRBD1 CASSRLAGTADYYNQPQHF
TRBV14 - CASSQEVGARNEQYF
TRBV27 - CASSLAEASYEQYF
TRBV3-1 TRBD2 CASSQESSGDYTDTQYF
TRBV4-1 - CASSQELGDLETQYF
TRBV4-3 - CASSPRLEHYEQYF
TRBV29-1 - CSVGAANYNEQFF
TRBV5-1 - CASSGLQGWQETQHF
TRBV24-1 - CATSEQDEQFF